This TCR beta chain comes out of a study of T cell repertoires in cytomegalovirus infection. Background on the study: Shared public TCR beta signatures pointed to both CMV infection and a matching HLA type. Study-level results: The cumulative frequency of public TCR beta families distinguished individuals who carried CMV together with the relevant HLA. Dominating the ex vivo response were TCR beta clonotypes that were CMV-specific and HLA-C-restricted.

TCRdb called the reads again in MiXCR, with one record for every CDR3 protein. Among roughly 100,000 distinct CDR3 sequences listed, approximately 16% were seen once. For this clonotype: Its target is not known.

Germline CDR1 and CDR2: SGHDN and FVKESK. The V and J ends lost 2 bases and 6 bases respectively, with 11 bases between them. This CDR3 spans 13 amino acids. The TCR was taken from a human donor in good health (CMV status not recorded). Some clones in this sample may be carry-over from other donors' samples. Sequenced: PBMCs. The J gene is TRBJ2-7, the V gene TRBV14; D possibly corresponds to TRBD2 (6 bases). Here the CDR3 reads CASSQFGGREQYF. The DNA for the CDR3 is TGTGCCAGCAGCCAATTCGGGGGTCGCGAGCAGTACTTC.